The 10 T cell receptor beta chains listed next were all sequenced from one sample in a study of blood T cells in healthy people across ages. A second 7 to 11 cycle PCR used barcoded and J-beta primers. TCRdb reanalysed the 5' RACE reads using MiXCR and keeps one entry per CDR3 protein. Of roughly 700,000 distinct CDR3 sequences listed, 45% to 50% are singletons. Material for sequencing was blood. The receptors shown here come from a woman in her sixties in good health.

The chain is built from TRBV27 and TRBJ1-2; no definite D call. Germline assignment: CDR1 MNHEY and CDR2 SMNVEV (reference sequence). V dropped 6 bases and J dropped 4 bases, with 12 bases sitting between them. The CDR3 is made up of 13 amino acids. The CDR3 region has the DNA TGTGCCAGCAGAAATTGGGTCTCCTATGGCTACACCTTC. This encodes CASRNWVSYGYTF.

This clonotype was picked up a small number of times. This sequence joins TRBV7-9 and TRBJ2-2, with D maybe TRBD1 (5 bases). This CDR3 spans 15 amino acids. The germline CDR1 and CDR2 sequences are SEHNR and FQNEAQ (reference sequence). V was clipped by 4 bases and J by 8 bases, with 17 bases between them. The CDR3 protein is CASSSRQFLTGELFF. CDR3 bases: TGTGCCAGCAGCTCAAGACAGTTCCTCACTGGGGAGCTGTTTTTT.

This clonotype has only one observation. The chain joins TRBV6-2 or TRBV6-3 to TRBJ1-2; D is unresolved. In germline, CDR1 is MNHEY, CDR2 SVGEGT. Trimming pared 6 bases from V and 2 bases from J, leaving 13 bases between. The CDR3 sequence is 14 residues long. CDR3 DNA sequence: TGTGCCAGCAGGTCAGGCGATAACAACTATGGCTACACCTTC. Translated: CASRSGDNNYGYTF.

The chain recombines TRBV5-6 with TRBJ2-5; D perhaps matches TRBD2 (5 bases). Germline V CDR1 and CDR2: SGHDT, YYEEEE. V gave up 0 bases and J gave up 7 bases, with 16 bases separating them. The CDR3 sequence is 15 residues long. CDR3 DNA sequence: TGTGCCAGCAGCTTGGCTCTCCGGTCCCGGGGGACCCAGTACTTC. Translation: CASSLALRSRGTQYF.

The chain is built from TRBV4-1 and TRBJ2-3; D call uncertain. This CDR3 is built from 16 residues. Germline CDR1 reads MGHRA; CDR2 reads YSYEKL. Deletions cut 3 bases from V and 0 bases from J, with 13 bases between. The CDR3 sequence: CASSQRGRTSTDTQYF. In nucleotides, the CDR3 is TGCGCCAGCAGCCAGAGAGGACGGACGAGCACAGATACGCAGTATTTT.

This clonotype turned up a few times. This rearrangement joins TRBV4-3 to TRBJ2-2, with a weak D call TRBD2 (6 bases). Trimming stripped 0 bases from V and 0 bases from J, with 11 bases between. In germline, CDR1 is LGHNA, CDR2 YSLEER. The CDR3 is 17 amino acids. The CDR3 sequence is CASSQDFGGTNTGELFF. DNA for the CDR3: TGCGCCAGCAGCCAAGATTTTGGCGGGACGAACACCGGGGAGCTGTTTTTT.

This clonotype has a handful of counts. The chain employs TRBV20-1 and TRBJ2-7; D not certain. The CDR3 runs to 13 residues. Germline V gene lookup returns CDR1 DFQATT and CDR2 SNEGSKA (reference sequence). V was clipped by 5 bases and J by 0 bases, with 11 bases between them. The CDR3: CSAPFGISYEQYF. DNA for the CDR3: TGCAGTGCTCCGTTCGGTATCTCCTACGAGCAGTACTTC.

This chain joins TRBV12-3 or TRBV12-4 and TRBJ1-2, with 8 nucleotides matching TRBD1. V was clipped by 7 bases and J by 8 bases; unmatched bases: 15. CDR3 length equals 15 residues. This chain's CDR3 is CASTPLIRTGQGYTF. CDR3 coding DNA: TGTGCCAGCACTCCACTCATCAGGACAGGGCAAGGCTACACCTTC.

This clonotype occurred a few times. V and J are TRBV27 and TRBJ2-3; 12 positions match TRBD2. The CDR3 has 21 amino acids. V trimming: 3 bases; J trimming: 2 bases; junction bases outside the gene matches: 18. Per germline, CDR1 MNHEY and CDR2 SMNVEV (reference sequence). CDR3 nucleotide sequence: TGTGCCAGCAGTTTTTTGAGGTCCGGGACTAGCGGGTCCGCACACACAGATACGCAGTATTTT. Translated, it gives CASSFLRSGTSGSAHTDTQYF.

The V call is TRBV7-9, the J call TRBJ2-3; 11 nucleotides match TRBD2. CDR3 length equals 16 residues. V trimming: 5 bases; J trimming: 5 bases; junction bases outside the gene matches: 9. Germline V lookup: CDR1 SEHNR, CDR2 FQNEAQ (reference sequence). The CDR3 sequence: CASSPPTSGRLDTQYF. Written as DNA, the CDR3 is TGTGCCAGCAGCCCACCTACTAGCGGGAGATTAGATACGCAGTATTTT.